These 3 T cell receptor beta chains originate from one sample sequenced in a study of T cell changes during pregnancy in multiple sclerosis. Profiling relied on immunoSEQ multiplex PCR, and the TCRdb table lists in-frame clones only, not all of them. The sample contains 65,000 to 90,000 clones, roughly nine tenths of which appear only once. The sequencing here drew on peripheral blood, taken in the first trimester of pregnancy. The origin of the receptors is a female donor with multiple sclerosis, enrolled in a pregnancy study.

CDR3 region: CASSLTGDTGELFF. The CDR3 bases are TGTGCCAGCAGTCTGACAGGCGACACCGGGGAGCTGTTTTTT. The genes are TRBV27 and TRBJ2-2, with D maybe TRBD1 (6 bases). The CDR3 has 14 residues. CDR1 and CDR2 from the germline V gene are MNHEY and SMNVEV (reference sequence). The V end was cut by 5 bases, the J end by 3 bases, with 10 bases between.

This sequence joins TRBV11-2 and TRBJ2-1, with D maybe TRBD2 (6 bases). In germline, CDR1 is SGHAT, CDR2 FQNNGV. V lost 5 bases, J lost 4 bases, and 15 bases lay in between. The CDR3 runs to 15 residues. The CDR3, as DNA: TGTGCCAGCAGCCCCTCGGGACTTCCTTACAATGAGCAGTTCTTC. Amino acid sequence: CASSPSGLPYNEQFF.

The chain carries TRBV7-2 and TRBJ2-5, with 9 bases that match TRBD2. Per the germline V gene, CDR1 is SGHTA and CDR2 is FQGNSA. CDR3 length: 15 residues. Trimming cost V 3 bases and J 4 bases; bases outside gene matches: 6. For the CDR3, the DNA is TGTGCCAGCAGCTTTCCAGCGGGGGGCACAGAGACCCAGTACTTC. Residues: CASSFPAGGTETQYF.